The 24 T cell receptor beta chains listed next were all sequenced from one sample in a study of cytomegalovirus exposure and HLA in healthy donors. The PCR used 60 Vbeta and 13 Jbeta primers. The protocol was immunoSEQ multiplex PCR, while the TCRdb copy is restricted to in-frame clones and leaves out a portion. The data show around 99,000 clones, roughly 79% seen once. The sequenced sample consisted of PBMCs. These receptors were obtained from a woman in her 30s in good health and CMV-seronegative.

This clone was detected once. V usage is TRBV7-3 and J usage is TRBJ2-1, with D possibly matching TRBD2 (6 bases). Germline CDR1 is SGHTA and CDR2 is FQGTGA. The V gene lost 0 bases and the J gene lost 2 bases, with 17 bases spanning the gap. This CDR3 comprises 18 residues. This CDR3 reads CASSLTPRAGITYNEQFF. In DNA form, the CDR3 reads TGTGCCAGCAGCTTAACGCCCAGGGCGGGAATAACCTACAATGAGCAGTTCTTC.

A word on this clone: Germline is not matched at one junction end, which may reflect a read error. V gene TRBV7-4 combines with J gene TRBJ1-1, with D hard to call. Germline CDR1 SGHVT, CDR2 SQSDAQ. This CDR3 contains 12 residues. CDR3 in amino acids: CASRLETERAFF. Written as DNA, the CDR3 is TGTGCCAGCAGGTTAGAGACCGAGCGAGCTTTCTTT.

The chain joins TRBV5-4 to TRBJ2-5; no definite D call. CDR3 length: 12 amino acids. V lost 3 bases, J lost 5 bases, and 8 bases lay in between. CDR1 and CDR2 (germline): SGHNT, YYREEE (reference sequence). CDR3 bases: TGTGCCAGCAGCTCTTTCTCGGAGACCCAGTACTTC. It is translated as CASSSFSETQYF.

This chain links TRBV4-3 with TRBJ1-5; no reliable D call. CDR3 length equals 13 residues. Germline lookup yields CDR1 LGHNA and CDR2 YSLEER. Trimming shortened V by 0 bases and J by 6 bases, and 6 bases separated the two germline ends. The CDR3 region is CASSQDLPQPQHF. CDR3 nucleotide sequence: TGCGCCAGCAGCCAAGATCTCCCTCAGCCCCAGCATTTT.

This CDR3 is CASSDPGGLNYGYTF. CDR3 DNA sequence: TGTGCCAGCAGTGACCCCGGGGGGCTTAACTATGGCTACACCTTC. The chain has TRBV2 and TRBJ1-2, with D possibly being TRBD1 (6 bases). Trimming cost V 3 bases and J 1 base, with 12 bases left between them. Germline V lookup: CDR1 SNHLY, CDR2 FYNNEI. The CDR3 covers 15 residues.

The V gene is TRBV27, the J gene TRBJ2-1; D not certain. Germline V gene sequence: CDR1 MNHEY, CDR2 SMNVEV (reference sequence). V was pared by 3 bases and J by 8 bases, with 17 bases between. This CDR3 comprises 15 residues. The CDR3 coding sequence is TGTGCCAGCAGTTTTGTAGCAAACAAAGGTGATGAGCAGTTCTTC. It encodes CASSFVANKGDEQFF.

The genes are TRBV7-2 and TRBJ2-7; 7 bases match TRBD1. V was clipped by 5 bases and J by 0 bases; unmatched bases: 10. Looked up from germline, CDR1 is SGHTA and CDR2 is FQGNSA. CDR3 length: 16 amino acids. The CDR3 DNA sequence: TGTGCCAGCAGCAATCCAGGGGGAGACCGCTCCTACGAGCAGTACTTC. It translates to CASSNPGGDRSYEQYF.

The chain has TRBV28 and TRBJ1-2; 12 bases map to TRBD1. Germline V gene lookup returns CDR1 MDHEN and CDR2 SYDVKM. CDR3 length: 14 amino acids. V lost 6 bases to trimming and J lost 7 bases; unmatched junction nucleotides: 6. In DNA form, the CDR3 reads TGTGCCAGCAGGGGCGGGACAGGGGGCTTTGGCTACACCTTC. Its protein product is CASRGGTGGFGYTF.

This chain connects TRBV18 to TRBJ2-5; D not resolved. V dropped 2 bases and J dropped 3 bases, with 7 bases sitting between them. The CDR3 sequence is 13 residues long. In germline, CDR1 is KGHSH, CDR2 LQKENI. The CDR3 spells CASSPTTKETQYF. The CDR3 coding sequence is TGTGCCAGCTCACCAACAACCAAAGAGACCCAGTACTTC.

This clone has just one count. The rearrangement joins TRBV5-1 to TRBJ2-7, with D uncertain. The V and J ends lost 6 bases and 6 bases respectively, with 7 bases between them. CDR3 length: 10 residues. The germline gives CDR1 SGHRS, CDR2 YFSETQ. This CDR3 reads CASKGVEQYF. The CDR3, as DNA: TGCGCCAGCAAAGGAGTCGAGCAGTACTTC.

The chain uses TRBV29-1 and TRBJ2-5; 9 nucleotides match TRBD2. This CDR3 spans 13 amino acids. CDR1 is SQVTM, CDR2 ANQGSEA, per germline. The ends lost 3 bases at V and 5 bases at J; junction bases unmatched: 4. The DNA for the CDR3 is TGCAGCGTTGATAGCGGGAGTGGGGAGACCCAGTACTTC. Amino acid sequence: CSVDSGSGETQYF.

CDR3 amino acids: CASSNSETQYF. The CDR3 DNA is TGTGCCAGCAGCAATTCGGAGACCCAGTACTTC. The rearrangement links TRBV7-2 to TRBJ2-5; D remains ambiguous. V was trimmed by 5 bases and J by 5 bases, leaving 6 bases between them. The CDR3 extends over 11 amino acids. In germline, CDR1 is SGHTA, CDR2 FQGNSA.

V usage is TRBV4-3 and J usage is TRBJ2-2; D perhaps matches TRBD1 (6 bases). This CDR3 has 17 residues. Trimming removed 3 bases at V and 1 base at J, with 15 bases between. CDR1 and CDR2 from the germline V gene are LGHNA and YSLEER. CDR3 region: CASSQDVDSLNTGELFF. CDR3 bases: TGCGCCAGCAGCCAGGATGTGGACAGTTTGAACACCGGGGAGCTGTTTTTT.

J is TRBJ2-2 and V is TRBV5-4; tentatively, D is TRBD1 (6 bases). CDR1 and CDR2 (germline): SGHNT, YYREEE (reference sequence). The CDR3 extends over 16 amino acids. V lost 3 bases, J lost 6 bases, and 18 bases lay in between. Here the CDR3 DNA reads TGTGCCAGCAGCTCCGGAGGCAGGGGTCTATCCGGGGAGCTGTTTTTT. As protein: CASSSGGRGLSGELFF.

The chain carries TRBV5-1 and TRBJ1-4; D not resolved. The germline V gene encodes CDR1 SGHRS and CDR2 YFSETQ. This CDR3 is built from 16 residues. Trimming stripped 3 bases from V and 0 bases from J, with 12 bases between. For the CDR3, the DNA is TGCGCCAGCAGCTCGGAACAGAGATCAACTAATGAAAAACTGTTTTTT. It codes for CASSSEQRSTNEKLFF.

This chain links TRBV2 with TRBJ2-1; 7 positions agree with TRBD2. CDR1 is SNHLY, CDR2 FYNNEI, per germline. This CDR3 is 15 amino acids long. V gave up 6 bases and J gave up 6 bases; unmatched junction bases: 11. This CDR3 reads CASSSERERFNEQFF. The CDR3 DNA follows: TGTGCCAGCAGCTCGGAGCGGGAACGGTTCAATGAGCAGTTCTTC.

For the CDR3, the DNA is TGTGCCAGCAGCCAAAGGCCCGGGAAGGAGACCGGGGAGCTGTTTTTT. Its translation is CASSQRPGKETGELFF. The V gene is TRBV4-2, the J gene TRBJ2-2; a possible D gene is TRBD2 (5 bases). V lost 2 bases and J lost 5, with 15 bases in between. This CDR3 is 16 amino acids long. CDR1 is LGHNA, CDR2 YNFKEQ, per germline.

The chain employs TRBV5-1 and TRBJ1-4; TRBD1 matches 7 bases. With 4 bases clipped from V and 5 bases from J, the junction kept 11 bases outside the gene matches. CDR3 length: 16 amino acids. The germline V gene has CDR1 SGHRS and CDR2 YFSETQ. The DNA of the CDR3 is TGCGCCAGCAGCCCTGGAGGCGGGACAGTCAATGAAAAACTGTTTTTT. This translates into CASSPGGGTVNEKLFF.

This sequence joins TRBV5-1 and TRBJ2-2; maybe TRBD2 (6 bases). V lost 1 base and J 7 bases, leaving 11 bases between the germline ends. The CDR3 has 14 amino acids. Germline assignment: CDR1 SGHRS and CDR2 YFSETQ. The CDR3 region has the DNA TGCGCCAGCAGCTTGTTGGGCGGGGACGGGGAGCTGTTTTTT. Translated: CASSLLGGDGELFF.

The V and J genes are TRBV10-1 and TRBJ2-7, with 11 nucleotides matching TRBD2. Unmatched junction bases numbered 13, after V lost 10 bases and J lost 5 bases. Germline V lookup: CDR1 WNHNN, CDR2 SYGVQD (reference sequence). CDR3 length equals 15 residues. DNA of the CDR3: TGCGCCATCCGACTAGCGGGACGGTTCTTCAACGAGCAGTACTTC. This gives the protein CAIRLAGRFFNEQYF.

The chain recombines TRBV5-1 with TRBJ2-2, with a weak D call TRBD2 (6 bases). Germline V gene data show CDR1 as SGHRS and CDR2 as YFSETQ. V lost 0 bases and J lost 6, with 18 bases in between. The CDR3 contains 17 residues. CDR3 sequence reads: CASSLVGGASGSGELFF. The CDR3, as DNA: TGCGCCAGCAGCTTGGTTGGAGGGGCGAGCGGGTCCGGGGAGCTGTTTTTT.

V is TRBV30 and J is TRBJ1-5, with no clear D. Germline V gene sequence: CDR1 GTSNPN, CDR2 SVGIG (reference sequence). V dropped 1 base and J dropped 4 bases, with 11 bases sitting between them. CDR3 size: 14 residues. The CDR3 nucleotides read TGTGCCTGGAGTGACGCCGGAGGGAATCAGCCCCAGCATTTT. It yields the protein CAWSDAGGNQPQHF.

V usage is TRBV29-1 and J usage is TRBJ1-2; 7 bases are shared with TRBD1. Germline CDR1 SQVTM, CDR2 ANQGSEA. The CDR3 extends over 15 amino acids. Trimming at V came to 3 bases and at J to 4 bases, leaving 11 bases not matched to a gene. This CDR3 is CSVDKGDRGLYGYTF. The DNA for the CDR3 is TGCAGCGTTGATAAGGGGGACAGAGGACTCTATGGCTACACCTTC.

V usage is TRBV19 and J usage is TRBJ2-2, with D possibly being TRBD1 (6 bases). CDR3 size: 16 residues. Germline V gene sequence: CDR1 LNHDA, CDR2 SQIVND (reference sequence). Trimming removed 1 base at V and 5 bases at J, with 14 bases between. The CDR3 sequence is CASSIGGRGMTGELFF. CDR3 DNA: TGTGCCAGTAGTATAGGCGGCAGGGGCATGACCGGGGAGCTGTTTTTT.